These 26 T cell receptor beta chains were all obtained from the same sample, sequenced in a study of Tregs in tolerant kidney transplant recipients. These receptors have no identified antigens. Some clones are missing from TCRdb's copy, which holds only in-frame ones; the method was immunoSEQ multiplex PCR. The table shows around 30,000 clones, with over 65% occurring only once. The sequenced sample consisted of Tregs from blood cultured with allogeneic cells. The receptors stem from a human donor in good health.

V usage is TRBV11-3 and J usage is TRBJ2-1; D is tentatively TRBD1 or TRBD2 (6 bases each). CDR3 size: 13 residues. From germline, CDR1 is SGHNT and CDR2 YENEEA. The V and J ends lost 1 base and 9 bases respectively, with 10 bases between them. DNA for the CDR3: TGTGCCAGCAGCTTAGGAGGGGGGAGTGAGCAGTTCTTC. Encoded protein: CASSLGGGSEQFF.

This rearrangement joins TRBV27 to TRBJ2-5; 7 bases are shared with TRBD2. This CDR3 has 16 amino acids. CDR1 and CDR2 (germline): MNHEY, SMNVEV (reference sequence). The J segment lost 1 base and the V segment lost 1 base, leaving 6 bases of the junction unmatched. The CDR3 region is CASSLLASGAQETQYF. As DNA, the CDR3 is TGTGCCAGCAGTTTATTAGCTAGCGGAGCCCAAGAGACCCAGTACTTC.

J is TRBJ1-3 and V is TRBV11-2; D not resolved. V was pared by 4 bases and J by 3 bases, with 7 bases between. The germline CDR1 and CDR2 sequences are SGHAT and FQNNGV. The CDR3 length is 13 residues. The chain's CDR3 is CASSSGDGNTIYF. The CDR3 DNA reads as TGTGCCAGCAGCTCGGGCGATGGAAACACCATATATTTT.

This clone was detected only once. The chain employs TRBV4-3 and TRBJ2-2; D might be TRBD2 (6 bases). This CDR3 has 16 residues. Trimming pared 1 base from V and 2 bases from J, leaving 11 bases between. Germline CDR1 and CDR2: LGHNA and YSLEER. The chain's CDR3 is CASSQGLGGNTGELFF. The CDR3 region has the DNA TGCGCCAGCAGCCAAGGACTGGGGGGTAACACCGGGGAGCTGTTTTTT.

By share, this clone counts as medium-sized. The CDR3 sequence is CASSFMRTELYGYTF. For the CDR3, the DNA is TGTGCCAGCAGCTTCATGAGGACAGAACTCTATGGCTACACCTTC. The chain couples TRBV7-8 to TRBJ1-2, with D maybe TRBD1 (6 bases). The CDR3 has 15 amino acids. Trimming removed 3 bases from V and 4 bases from J, with 15 bases in between. Germline CDR1 and CDR2: SGHVS and FQNEAQ.

This chain links TRBV6-5 with TRBJ2-7, with unresolved D. Germline V gene data show CDR1 as MNHEY and CDR2 as SVGAGI. Trimming removed 8 bases at V and 0 bases at J, with 14 bases between. This CDR3 has 14 amino acids. CDR3 sequence (DNA): TGTGCCAGCGAAGGTACAGAAAGCTCCTACGAGCAGTACTTC. Translating it yields CASEGTESSYEQYF.

This clone occurred a few times. The genes are TRBV23-1 and TRBJ1-2, with a possible D match to TRBD1 (6 bases). TRBV23-1 is an open reading frame, and its role is uncertain. Trimming shortened V by 7 bases and J by 6 bases, and 21 bases separated the two germline ends. The CDR3 is made up of 15 amino acids. CDR3 protein: CASTDPDSGGDGYTF. CDR3 in DNA: TGCGCCAGCACCGATCCGGACAGCGGGGGTGATGGCTACACCTTC.

The V gene is TRBV5-1, the J gene TRBJ1-2; D is unclear. Germline CDR1 SGHRS, CDR2 YFSETQ. The CDR3 spans 14 residues. Trimming left V 4 bases short and J 4 bases short, with 14 bases between. The CDR3 DNA is TGCGCCAGCAGCCCTAAGGACGGCGGCTATGGCTACACCTTC. Amino acid sequence: CASSPKDGGYGYTF.

CDR3 coding DNA: TGTGCCAGCACATCCGGGACTACTAATGAGCAGTTCTTC. Its protein is CASTSGTTNEQFF. The chain couples TRBV14 to TRBJ2-1; 7 nucleotides agree with TRBD2. V lost 7 bases and J lost 7; bases outside the gene matches: 7. In germline, CDR1 is SGHDN, CDR2 FVKESK. This CDR3 has 13 residues.

This clone turned up a few times. The chain recombines TRBV4-3 with TRBJ2-2; D not certain. Trimming removed 1 base from V and 1 base from J, with 10 bases in between. Germline V gene data show CDR1 as LGHNA and CDR2 as YSLEER. The CDR3 is 16 residues long. DNA for the CDR3: TGCGCCAGCAGCCAAGTCGTGGTGGGGAACACCGGGGAGCTGTTTTTT. This codes for CASSQVVVGNTGELFF.

This chain joins TRBV27 and TRBJ1-1; D not certain. Per germline, CDR1 MNHEY and CDR2 SMNVEV (reference sequence). Trimming left V 3 bases short and J 0 bases short, with 11 bases between. The CDR3 sequence is 15 residues long. This CDR3 reads CASSLVPQMNTEAFF. The CDR3 nucleotides read TGTGCCAGCAGTTTGGTCCCACAGATGAACACTGAAGCTTTCTTT.

V gene TRBV6-5 combines with J gene TRBJ2-7; 7 bases match TRBD1. There are 16 residues in the CDR3. Unmatched junction bases numbered 7, after V lost 0 bases and J lost 2 bases. Per germline, CDR1 MNHEY and CDR2 SVGAGI. CDR3 residues: CASSYSTGYPTYEQYF. CDR3 in DNA: TGTGCCAGCAGTTACTCGACAGGGTACCCCACCTACGAGCAGTACTTC.

V usage is TRBV27 and J usage is TRBJ1-6; no reliable D call. There are 12 residues in the CDR3. V was pared by 5 bases and J by 14 bases, with 13 bases between. Germline V gene lookup returns CDR1 MNHEY and CDR2 SMNVEV (reference sequence). The CDR3 bases are TGTGCCAGCAGTCCCCCGGGAAGGGCCCTCCACTTT. Translation gives CASSPPGRALHF.

This clone occurred a few times. The V and J genes are TRBV29-1 and TRBJ2-7, with 9 bases that match TRBD1. The V segment lost 4 bases and the J segment 4 bases; nucleotides outside the gene matches: 11. This CDR3 has 15 amino acids. Looked up from germline, CDR1 is SQVTM and CDR2 is ANQGSEA. CDR3 bases: TGCAGCGTTGGCGATCCCCGGGGACAGGGTTACGAGCAGTACTTC. Encoded protein: CSVGDPRGQGYEQYF.

This chain joins TRBV27 and TRBJ2-3, with D possibly matching TRBD1 (6 bases). Germline loops: CDR1 MNHEY, CDR2 SMNVEV (reference sequence). The CDR3 runs to 16 residues. Trimming left V 3 bases short and J 2 bases short, with 15 bases between. The CDR3 bases are TGTGCCAGCAGTTTGGGTTTGACAGGAGACACAGATACGCAGTATTTT. This codes for CASSLGLTGDTDTQYF.

This rearrangement joins TRBV7-2 to TRBJ2-7; TRBD2 matches at 9 bases. The CDR3 loop spans 14 amino acids. Trimming took 5 bases from V and 3 from J; bases not matched to a gene: 5. Germline values: CDR1 SGHTA, CDR2 FQGNSA. The CDR3 DNA reads as TGTGCCAGCAGCGTCAGCGGGGGGCACTACGAGCAGTACTTC. This gives the protein CASSVSGGHYEQYF.

CDR3 amino acids: CASSYLTGTGNEKLFF. The CDR3 DNA follows: TGTGCCAGCAGTTACCTAACCGGGACAGGCAATGAAAAACTGTTTTTT. The rearrangement uses TRBV6-5 and TRBJ1-4; TRBD1 agrees at 8 bases. Germline assignment: CDR1 MNHEY and CDR2 SVGAGI. The CDR3 length is 16 residues. The ends lost 2 bases at V and 5 bases at J; junction bases unmatched: 7.

V is TRBV9 and J is TRBJ2-5; the D gene is possibly TRBD2 (8 bases). The germline V gene has CDR1 SGDLS and CDR2 YYNGEE. This CDR3 region has 15 residues. V was pared by 4 bases and J by 2 bases, with 15 bases between. In DNA, the CDR3 is TGTGCCAGCAGCTTCGGGGGGGACAGACAAGAGACCCAGTACTTC. Its translation is CASSFGGDRQETQYF.

The chain recombines TRBV5-4 with TRBJ2-1; 9 bases align to TRBD2. V shed 1 base and J 8 bases; nucleotides not matched to a gene: 1. The CDR3 consists of 13 residues. Germline CDR1 reads SGHNT; CDR2 reads YYREEE (reference sequence). The CDR3 DNA follows: TGTGCCAGCAGCTTGCAGCGGGGGGATGAGCAGTTCTTC. Protein sequence: CASSLQRGDEQFF.

This clone was observed a single time. V usage is TRBV7-3 and J usage is TRBJ2-7; D tentatively fits TRBD1 or TRBD2 (7 bases each). This CDR3 contains 16 residues. V was shortened by 5 bases and J by 4 bases, with 21 bases between the two germline ends. The germline CDR1 and CDR2 sequences are SGHTA and FQGTGA. Here the CDR3 DNA reads TGTGCCAGCAGCCCCAGGGGGAGGGTTTCCCCTTACGAGCAGTACTTC. The encoded protein is CASSPRGRVSPYEQYF.

The chain carries TRBV6-5 and TRBJ2-3; TRBD2 matches at 10 bases. This CDR3 has 16 amino acids. Germline V gives CDR1 MNHEY, CDR2 SVGAGI. The V segment lost 1 base and the J segment 0 bases; nucleotides outside the gene matches: 1. The CDR3 protein is CASSYFSGGSTDTQYF. The CDR3 nucleotides read TGTGCCAGCAGTTACTTTAGCGGGGGGAGCACAGATACGCAGTATTTT.

This clone was seen a handful of times. This chain connects TRBV4-1 to TRBJ1-4; tentative D call: TRBD1 (5 bases). Trimming took off 1 base at V and 2 bases at J, with 8 bases between the two ends. The germline V gene encodes CDR1 MGHRA and CDR2 YSYEKL. This CDR3 contains 15 residues. DNA of the CDR3: TGCGCCAGCAGCCAAGCCGGGACCACTAATGAAAAACTGTTTTTT. Its protein is CASSQAGTTNEKLFF.

This chain connects TRBV7-2 to TRBJ2-7; no reliable D call. V lost 0 bases and J lost 0, with 9 bases in between. Germline CDR1 and CDR2: SGHTA and FQGNSA. The CDR3 is made up of 15 amino acids. Written as DNA, the CDR3 is TGTGCCAGCAGCTTAGCGGGTAGCTCCTCCTACGAGCAGTACTTC. This gives the protein CASSLAGSSSYEQYF.

The chain employs TRBV14 and TRBJ1-2; TRBD1 might be the D (6 bases). V lost 0 bases and J 4 bases, leaving 9 bases between the germline ends. CDR1 SGHDN and CDR2 FVKESK come from the germline V gene. The CDR3 is 14 residues long. CDR3 in amino acids: CASSQDRGGYGYTF. CDR3 in DNA: TGTGCCAGCAGCCAAGACAGGGGAGGCTATGGCTACACCTTC.

V is TRBV28 and J is TRBJ1-4; TRBD1 matches at 7 bases. The junction had 3 bases not matched to a gene; V was cut back by 5 bases and J by 0 bases. The CDR3 is made up of 15 amino acids. CDR1 is MDHEN and CDR2 is SYDVKM in the germline V gene. The CDR3 sequence: CASSPGTATNEKLFF. CDR3 coding DNA: TGTGCCAGCAGTCCAGGGACAGCAACTAATGAAAAACTGTTTTTT.

This clone is labeled medium-sized. The CDR3 spells CASGLAGYNEQFF. In DNA, the CDR3 is TGTGCCAGCGGACTAGCGGGCTACAATGAGCAGTTCTTC. V is TRBV7-2 and J is TRBJ2-1, with TRBD2 matching 11 bases. The CDR3 totals 13 residues. Germline V gives CDR1 SGHTA, CDR2 FQGNSA. V lost 8 bases and J lost 3; bases outside the gene matches: 0. Full variable domain (remainder filled in from reference TRBV7-2 and TRBJ2-1): GAGVSQSPSNKVTEKGKDVELRCDPISGHTALYWYRQSLGQGLEFLIYFQGNSAPDKSGLPSDRFSAERTGGSVSTLTIQRTQQEDSAVYLCASGLAGYNEQFFGPGTRLTVL.